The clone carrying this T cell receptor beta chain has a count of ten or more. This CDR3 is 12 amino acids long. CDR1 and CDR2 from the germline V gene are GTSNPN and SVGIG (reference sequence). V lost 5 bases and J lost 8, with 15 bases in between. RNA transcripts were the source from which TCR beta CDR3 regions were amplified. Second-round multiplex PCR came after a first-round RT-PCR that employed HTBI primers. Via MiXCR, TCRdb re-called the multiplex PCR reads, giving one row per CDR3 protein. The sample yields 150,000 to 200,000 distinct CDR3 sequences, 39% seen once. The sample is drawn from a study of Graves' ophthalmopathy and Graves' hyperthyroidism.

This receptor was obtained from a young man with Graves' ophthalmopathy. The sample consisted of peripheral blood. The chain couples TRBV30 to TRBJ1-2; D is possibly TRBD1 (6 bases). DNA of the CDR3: TGTGCCTGGGTTCAGGGGCTGGACGGCTACACCTTC. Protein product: CAWVQGLDGYTF.